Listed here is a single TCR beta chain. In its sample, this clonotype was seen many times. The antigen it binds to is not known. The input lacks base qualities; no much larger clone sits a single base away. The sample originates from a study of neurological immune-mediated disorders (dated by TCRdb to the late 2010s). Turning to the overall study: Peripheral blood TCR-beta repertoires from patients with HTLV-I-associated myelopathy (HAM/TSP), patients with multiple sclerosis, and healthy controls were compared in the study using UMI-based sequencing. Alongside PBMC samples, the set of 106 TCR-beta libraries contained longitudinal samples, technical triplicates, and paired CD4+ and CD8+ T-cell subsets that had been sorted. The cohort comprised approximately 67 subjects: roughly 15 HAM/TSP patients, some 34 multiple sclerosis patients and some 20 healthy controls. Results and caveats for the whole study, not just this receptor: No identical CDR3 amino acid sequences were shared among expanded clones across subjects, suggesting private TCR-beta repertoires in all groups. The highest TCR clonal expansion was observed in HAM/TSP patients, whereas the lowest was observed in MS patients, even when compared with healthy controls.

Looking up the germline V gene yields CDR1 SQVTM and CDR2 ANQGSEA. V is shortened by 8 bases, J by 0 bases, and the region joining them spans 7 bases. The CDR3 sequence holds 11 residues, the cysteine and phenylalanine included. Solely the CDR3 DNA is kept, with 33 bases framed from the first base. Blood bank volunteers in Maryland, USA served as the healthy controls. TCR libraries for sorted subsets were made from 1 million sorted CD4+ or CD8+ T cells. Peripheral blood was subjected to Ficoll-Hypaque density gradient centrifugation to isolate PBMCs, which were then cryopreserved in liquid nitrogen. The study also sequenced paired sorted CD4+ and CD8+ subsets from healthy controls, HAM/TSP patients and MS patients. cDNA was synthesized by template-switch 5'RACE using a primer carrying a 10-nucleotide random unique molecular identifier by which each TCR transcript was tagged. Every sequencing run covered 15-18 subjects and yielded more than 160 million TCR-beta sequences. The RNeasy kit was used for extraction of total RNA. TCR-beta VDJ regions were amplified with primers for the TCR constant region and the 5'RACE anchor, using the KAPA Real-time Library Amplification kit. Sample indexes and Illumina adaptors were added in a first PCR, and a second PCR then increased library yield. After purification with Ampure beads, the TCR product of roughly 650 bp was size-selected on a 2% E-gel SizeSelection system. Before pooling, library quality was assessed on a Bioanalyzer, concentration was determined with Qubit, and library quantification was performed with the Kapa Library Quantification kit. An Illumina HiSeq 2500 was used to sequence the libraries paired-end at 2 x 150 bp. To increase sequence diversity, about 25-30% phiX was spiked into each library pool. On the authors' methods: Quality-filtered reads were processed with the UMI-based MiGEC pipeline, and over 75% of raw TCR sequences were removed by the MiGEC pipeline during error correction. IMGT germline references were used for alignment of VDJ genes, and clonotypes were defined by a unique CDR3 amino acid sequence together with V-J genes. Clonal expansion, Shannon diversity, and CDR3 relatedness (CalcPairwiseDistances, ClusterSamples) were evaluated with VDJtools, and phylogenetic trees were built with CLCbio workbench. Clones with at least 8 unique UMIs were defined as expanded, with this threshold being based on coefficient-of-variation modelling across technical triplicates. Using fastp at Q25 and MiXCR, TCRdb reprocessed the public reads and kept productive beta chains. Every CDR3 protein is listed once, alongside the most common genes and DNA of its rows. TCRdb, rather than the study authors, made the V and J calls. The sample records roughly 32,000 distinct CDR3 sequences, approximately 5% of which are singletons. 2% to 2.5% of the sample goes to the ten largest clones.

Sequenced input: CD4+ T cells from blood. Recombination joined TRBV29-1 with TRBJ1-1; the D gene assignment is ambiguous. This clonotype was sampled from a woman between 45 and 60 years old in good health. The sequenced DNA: TGCAGCACCGGGATGAACACTGAAGCTTTCTTT. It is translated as CSTGMNTEAFF.